Listed below are T cell receptor beta chains from one sample, sequenced in a study of control samples from healthy donors and cancer patients. The repertoire was sequenced with immunoSEQ multiplex PCR; TCRdb's copy has only in-frame clones and lacks some. Altogether 140,000 to 150,000 clones are present, 91% being singletons, with the ten largest covering 3.2%. The specimen was blood. These receptor sequences come from a man aged 25 to 40 in good health. The CDR3 runs from the conserved cysteine through the conserved F or W. D genes are given only for firm matches.

D gene	V gene	J gene	CDR3 protein
-	TRBV5-4	TRBJ1-2	CASSLAGTPSGGYTF
-	TRBV28	TRBJ2-3	CASSFRGVGTQYF
-	TRBV10-2	TRBJ1-5	CASLGGSNQPQHF
-	TRBV6-5	TRBJ1-2	CASTRGDGYTF
-	TRBV12-3/TRBV12-4	TRBJ2-1	CASSLDLEQFF
-	TRBV7-8	TRBJ2-2	CASSLAGRVGTGELFF
-	TRBV27	TRBJ1-1	CASSPRGRNTEAFF
-	TRBV6-4	TRBJ2-3	CASSDGNYSSTDTQYF
-	TRBV5-1	TRBJ2-3	CASSLDSTDTQYF
TRBD1	TRBV7-2	TRBJ1-1	CASSFIQGSTEAFF
-	TRBV7-6	TRBJ1-1	CASSRNVGNTEAFF
TRBD2	TRBV11-2	TRBJ2-1	CASSPGLAGELQFF
TRBD2	TRBV6-4	TRBJ2-1	CASSDSREDEQFF
TRBD1	TRBV5-4	TRBJ1-1	CASSLLGTGDPEAFF